This TCR beta chain derives from a study of T cells in Graves' hyperthyroidism and ophthalmopathy. As for the study in general: Sampling of peripheral blood happened at initial diagnosis, prior to any treatment. Whole-study results and caveats: Blood also held most thyroid clonotypes expanded beyond 0.001.

Of note for this clonotype: The target antigen is unknown.

Amplified TCR beta CDR3 regions came from RNA transcripts. With the HTBI primer set, the TCR CDR3 went through a first round of RT-PCR. Using its own MiXCR run on the multiplex PCR reads, TCRdb lists one record per CDR3 protein. The repertoire holds about 280,000 distinct CDR3 sequences, with less than 30% as singletons. The V end was cut by 6 bases, the J end by 6 bases, with 11 bases between. CDR3 size: 12 residues. Patients aged 18 to 65 had newly diagnosed hyperthyroidism lasting under 2 months. The TCR sequence derives from a man aged 40-55 years with Graves' hyperthyroidism that later progressed to Graves' ophthalmopathy. Specimen: blood. The chain couples TRBV12-3 or TRBV12-4 to TRBJ1-2; D is unresolved. The CDR3 region is CASRRLENGYTF. The CDR3 DNA follows: TGTGCCAGCAGGCGACTGGAGAATGGCTACACCTTC.